The clone carrying this T cell receptor beta chain was found many times. The antigen remains unidentified. The sample belongs to a study of shared clonotypes between healthy human individuals. Study-wide results and caveats: Between a handful of donors, naive CD4 clonotypes were shared at a level of around 5.1%.

Assay used: immunoSEQ multiplex PCR; TCRdb lists only in-frame clones, some missing. Of some 1,100,000 clones detected, around 82% appear once; the ten largest clones hold approximately 0.52%. Sequenced: memory CD4+ T cells from PBMCs. This sample's subset: CD45RA-negative fraction. This receptor was taken from a man aged 18 to 29 in good health. Some clones in this sample may be carry-over from other donors' samples.

The CDR3 coding sequence is TGTGCCAGCAGCTTAGGCCCCCCCAATGAGCAGTTCTTC. It specifies CASSLGPPNEQFF. The chain couples TRBV11-3 to TRBJ2-1; D unclear. Between the trimmed V and J ends, which lost 1 base and 6 bases, there was a span of 7 bases. Germline assignment: CDR1 SGHNT and CDR2 YENEEA. The CDR3 has 13 amino acids.